A single sample gave rise to the 5 T cell receptor beta chains below, sequenced in a study of identical twins. TCRdb re-called the 5' RACE reads through MiXCR, storing one row per CDR3 protein. The data contain roughly 1.6 million distinct CDR3 sequences, roughly a third of them singletons. The sequenced sample was cord blood. The receptors stem from a newborn girl in good health.

The chain carries TRBV25-1 and TRBJ1-2; tentatively, D is TRBD1 (6 bases). V lost 4 bases, J lost 7 bases, and 10 bases lay in between. This CDR3 region has 12 residues. CDR1 and CDR2 from the germline V gene are MGHDK and SYGVNS. CDR3 bases: TGTGCCAGCAGTGCCGGACAGTTTGGCTACACCTTC. As protein: CASSAGQFGYTF.

The count of this clonotype is one. The V and J genes are TRBV5-1 and TRBJ1-2, with D maybe TRBD1 (5 bases). CDR3 length: 17 residues. Between the trimmed V and J ends, which lost 0 bases and 0 bases, there was a span of 15 bases. The germline V gene encodes CDR1 SGHRS and CDR2 YFSETQ. DNA for the CDR3: TGCGCCAGCAGCTTGGATCGGGGCTCAAGGGCTAACTATGGCTACACCTTC. Its translation: CASSLDRGSRANYGYTF.

On this clonotype itself: One end of the junction varies from germline; a read error may be responsible. V usage is TRBV4-2 and J usage is TRBJ2-1; 7 bases map to TRBD2. From germline, CDR1 is LGHNA and CDR2 YNFKEQ. CDR3 length equals 17 residues. CDR3: CASSQDKAGALYNEPFF. Written as DNA, the CDR3 is TGTGCCAGCAGCCAAGATAAGGCGGGAGCACTCTACAATGAGCCGTTCTTC.

This clonotype was seen a few times. The chain combines TRBV20-1 with TRBJ2-1, with 11 bases aligning to TRBD2. The J segment lost 6 bases and the V segment lost 4 bases, leaving 11 bases of the junction unmatched. CDR1 and CDR2 from the germline V gene are DFQATT and SNEGSKA (reference sequence). The CDR3 contains 16 residues. The CDR3 sequence: CSATSLAGGLPNEQFF. DNA for the CDR3: TGCAGTGCTACGAGTTTAGCGGGGGGGCTTCCCAATGAGCAGTTCTTC.

This clonotype was detected a few times. The chain links TRBV3-1 to TRBJ2-7, with 8 bases fitting TRBD2. V gave up 2 bases and J gave up 2 bases; unmatched junction bases: 5. The length of the CDR3 is 15 residues. Germline V gene sequence: CDR1 LGHDT, CDR2 YNNKEL (reference sequence). CDR3 loop: CASSQSGGRAYEQYF. DNA for the CDR3: TGTGCCAGCAGCCAAAGCGGGGGTCGGGCCTACGAGCAGTACTTC.